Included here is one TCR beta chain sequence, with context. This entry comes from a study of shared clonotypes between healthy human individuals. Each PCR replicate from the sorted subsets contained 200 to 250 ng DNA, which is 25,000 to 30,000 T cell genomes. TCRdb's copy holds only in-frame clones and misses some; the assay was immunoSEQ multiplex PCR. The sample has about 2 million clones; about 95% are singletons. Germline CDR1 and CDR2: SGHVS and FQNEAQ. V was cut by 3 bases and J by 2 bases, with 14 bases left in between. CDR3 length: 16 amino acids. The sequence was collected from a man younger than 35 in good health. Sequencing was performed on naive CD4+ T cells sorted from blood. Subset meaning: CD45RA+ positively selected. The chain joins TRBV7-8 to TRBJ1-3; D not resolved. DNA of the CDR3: TGTGCCAGCAGCTTTGAATCCGGGGTTACTGGAAACACCATATATTTT. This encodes CASSFESGVTGNTIYF.